This is a list of T cell receptor beta chains from one sample in a study of human T cells and chemical hapten exposure. Using its own MiXCR run on the RACE reads, TCRdb lists one record per CDR3 protein. The sample has fewer than 200,000 distinct CDR3 sequences; 30% are singletons. Here the sequenced sample was whole blood, taken in connection with sensitization to the hapten diphenylcyclopropenone (DPC). These TCRs come from a woman aged 25 to 39 with alopecia areata. Some clones in this sample may be carry-over from other donors' samples. Both conserved end residues are part of each CDR3. The D gene is left open where the match is weak. A clone size is listed for some rows: how often the clone was seen (once, few, many), or a class if it is expanded.

v_call,j_call,clone_size,d_call,cdr3_length,cdr3_aa,cdr3_nt
TRBV5-1,TRBJ1-2,.,.,13,CASSLAGEYGYTF,TGCGCCAGCAGCTTGGCAGGGGAGTATGGCTACACCTTC
TRBV29-1,TRBJ1-2,.,TRBD1,14,CSVADRDSYYGYTF,TGCAGCGTTGCCGACCGGGACAGCTACTATGGCTACACCTTC
TRBV6-5,TRBJ1-2,.,.,13,CASSFRSQNGYTF,TGTGCCAGCAGTTTCAGGAGTCAAAATGGCTACACCTTC
TRBV5-1,TRBJ2-1,many,TRBD2,17,CASSLSVSSGGYNEQFF,TGCGCCAGCAGCTTGTCGGTGTCTAGCGGGGGCTACAATGAGCAGTTCTTC
TRBV6-2/TRBV6-3,TRBJ2-6,.,.,12,CASAQGANVLTF,TGTGCCAGCGCCCAAGGGGCCAACGTCCTGACTTTC
TRBV29-1,TRBJ2-5,few,.,13,CSVGQSPEETQYF,TGCAGCGTTGGGCAGAGTCCCGAAGAGACCCAGTACTTC
TRBV20-1,TRBJ2-3,.,.,14,CSARQNRGTDTQYF,TGCAGTGCTAGACAAAATCGCGGCACAGATACGCAGTATTTT
TRBV5-4,TRBJ2-3,.,.,14,CASSLTGNTDTQYF,TGTGCCAGCAGCTTGACAGGGAACACAGATACGCAGTATTTT
TRBV10-3,TRBJ2-3,.,TRBD1,14,CAITRDRDTDTQYF,TGTGCCATCACCCGGGACAGGGACACAGATACGCAGTATTTT
TRBV9,TRBJ2-2,.,TRBD2,14,CASSGGGWTGELFF,TGTGCCAGCAGCGGGGGAGGGTGGACCGGGGAGCTGTTTTTT
TRBV10-3,TRBJ2-5,few,.,13,CAISAAGSGTQYF,TGTGCCATCAGTGCTGCAGGGTCGGGGACCCAGTACTTC
TRBV7-6,TRBJ1-5,.,.,14,CASSLNLGDQPQHF,TGTGCCAGCAGCTTAAACCTGGGCGATCAGCCCCAGCATTTT
TRBV4-2,TRBJ2-2,.,.,15,CASSPDMGNTGELFF,TGTGCCAGCAGCCCCGACATGGGGAACACCGGGGAGCTGTTTTTT
TRBV5-1,TRBJ1-6,few,.,15,CASSLAGGENSPLHF,TGCGCCAGCAGCTTGGCGGGGGGCGAGAATTCACCCCTCCACTTT
TRBV3-1,TRBJ2-4,.,TRBD2,15,CASSPQAGGPNIQYF,TGTGCCAGCAGCCCCCAGGCGGGGGGCCCAAACATTCAGTACTTC
TRBV7-2,TRBJ2-5,once,TRBD1,15,CASSSSRTGRETQYF,TGTGCCAGCAGCTCCAGCCGGACAGGGCGGGAGACCCAGTACTTC
TRBV21-1,TRBJ1-1,.,.,9,CASRLGAFF,TGTGCCAGCCGCTTAGGGGCTTTCTTT
TRBV7-2,TRBJ2-3,.,.,14,CASSLGPEADTQYF,TGTGCCAGCAGCTTAGGCCCGGAGGCAGATACGCAGTATTTT
TRBV21-1,TRBJ2-1,.,.,16,CASSKGASGRVFEQFF,TGTGCCAGCAGCAAAGGGGCTAGCGGGAGGGTGTTTGAGCAGTTCTTC
TRBV7-9,TRBJ2-7,few,TRBD1,14,CASSLAPTGYEQYF,TGTGCCAGCAGCTTAGCCCCGACAGGGTACGAGCAGTACTTC
TRBV10-3,TRBJ2-3,few,.,14,CAIRSRTNTDTQYF,TGTGCCATCAGAAGCAGGACCAACACAGATACGCAGTATTTT
TRBV29-1,TRBJ2-3,once,.,15,CSAARLGGRTDTQYF,TGCAGCGCCGCCCGTCTGGGGGGTAGAACAGATACGCAGTATTTT
TRBV6-2/TRBV6-3,TRBJ2-7,few,.,13,CASSSTSTYEQYF,TGTGCCAGCAGTTCCACCTCGACTTACGAGCAGTACTTC
TRBV29-1,TRBJ2-3,.,TRBD2,15,CSAVPLAGSTDTQYF,TGCAGCGCCGTCCCGCTAGCGGGGTCCACAGATACGCAGTATTTT
TRBV24-1,TRBJ2-2,.,.,13,CATSDLPAGELFF,TGTGCCACCAGTGATTTACCGGCCGGGGAGCTGTTTTTT
TRBV20-1,TRBJ1-5,.,TRBD1,16,CSATLVIGTVNQPQHF,TGCAGTGCGACGCTCGTTATTGGGACAGTTAATCAGCCCCAGCATTTT
TRBV29-1,TRBJ1-1,.,.,12,CSVQRDRLEAFF,TGCAGCGTCCAAAGAGACAGACTTGAAGCTTTCTTT
TRBV20-1,TRBJ2-3,few,TRBD1,14,CSAIQGAMKDTQYF,TGCAGTGCTATACAGGGGGCCATGAAAGATACGCAGTATTTT